This record covers a single TCR beta chain. No antigen is known for it. This sample stems from a study of CXCR3-negative and CXCR3-positive naive CD8 T cells. TRB cDNA libraries were made by UMI-labeled 5' RACE. TCRdb re-called the 5' RACE reads; every CDR3 protein appears as one record, without DNA. Here the sample table reports 100,000 to 150,000 distinct CDR3 sequences. The V gene's germline CDR1 is LGHNA and CDR2 YSLEER. This CDR3 contains 14 residues. Triplicate 300,000-cell sorts were made of each CD8+ T cell subset. Naive cells were sorted as CD45RO-, CCR7+, CD27+ and CD95-. Study-level findings and limits: A higher hydrophobicity marked the TRB CDR3s of CXCR3-positive naive cells versus CXCR3-negative naive cells.

This chain joins TRBV4-3 and TRBJ2-7; the TCRdb call, TRBD1, lacks DNA for checking. The receptor was derived from a human donor in good health. Some clones in this sample may be carry-over from other donors' samples. The sample was naive CXCR3+ CD8+ T cells from blood. Subset given: CD45RO-CCR7+CD27+CD95- naive CD8+ T cells expressing CXCR3 (TNR3+). The CDR3 here is CASSQDRQGHEQYF.